Listed here is a single T cell receptor (beta chain). These data belong to a study of CD8 T cells in Susac syndrome. RNA amounts of roughly 0.45 to 1 ug underwent reverse transcription with random hexamers. Via MiXCR, TCRdb re-called the immunoSEQ multiplex PCR reads, giving one row per CDR3 protein. This table holds some 200,000 distinct CDR3 sequences, 92% found once. In blood CD8+ and CD4+ T cells, TCR beta underwent sequencing. TEMRA cells were FACS-enriched, while CD8+ and CD4+ T cells were negatively isolated. Trimming cost V 6 bases and J 2 bases; bases outside gene matches: 6. Germline CDR1 and CDR2: LGHNT and FRNRAP. The CDR3 length is 16 residues.

Sequencing input: CD8+ T cells from PBMCs. This TCR was recovered from a human donor with multiple sclerosis. This sequence joins TRBV12-5 and TRBJ2-1; the match to TRBD2 covers 11 bases. CDR3 sequence reads: CASGPGTSGTYNEQFF. The CDR3 DNA reads TGTGCTAGTGGACCCGGGACTAGCGGAACCTACAATGAGCAGTTCTTC.